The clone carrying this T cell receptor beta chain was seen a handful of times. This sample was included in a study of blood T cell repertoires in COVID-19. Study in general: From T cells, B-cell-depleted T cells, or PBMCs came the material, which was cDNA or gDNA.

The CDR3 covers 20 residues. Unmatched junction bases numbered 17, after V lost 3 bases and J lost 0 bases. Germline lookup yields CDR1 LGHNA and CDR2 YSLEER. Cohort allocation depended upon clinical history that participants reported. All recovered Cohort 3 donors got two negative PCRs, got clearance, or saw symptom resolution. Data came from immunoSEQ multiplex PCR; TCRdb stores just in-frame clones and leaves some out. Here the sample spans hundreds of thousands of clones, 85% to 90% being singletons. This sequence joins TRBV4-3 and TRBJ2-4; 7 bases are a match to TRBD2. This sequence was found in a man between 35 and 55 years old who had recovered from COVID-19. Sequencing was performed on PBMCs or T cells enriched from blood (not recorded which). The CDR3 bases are TGCGCCAGCAGCCAGAGGGAGGGACTTAAAGGTTCTATAGCCAAAAACATTCAGTACTTC. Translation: CASSQREGLKGSIAKNIQYF.